Below are 7 T cell receptor beta chains sequenced from a single sample in a study of T-cell memory formation after mild COVID-19. One entry per CDR3 protein, called by TCRdb with MiXCR from the 5' RACE reads. The table records around 310,000 distinct CDR3 sequences, over 11% of them present only once. The sequenced sample was PBMCs or a T cell subset sorted from them (not recorded which). Every receptor here comes from a young man who had mild COVID-19 (a few samples of this study predate the infection). Cell type and time point are not known.

This rearrangement joins TRBV7-9 to TRBJ2-6; 9 bases are shared with TRBD1. V shed 0 bases and J 3 bases; nucleotides not matched to a gene: 6. Germline V gives CDR1 SEHNR, CDR2 FQNEAQ (reference sequence). The CDR3 runs 18 residues. CDR3 region: CASSLAGTGPYGANVLTF. CDR3 sequence (DNA): TGTGCCAGCAGCTTAGCGGGGACAGGGCCCTATGGGGCCAACGTCCTGACTTTC.

This clonotype was observed a handful of times. This chain connects TRBV5-1 to TRBJ2-1, with D perhaps matching TRBD1 (6 bases). The V end was cut by 0 bases, the J end by 8 bases, with 12 bases between. The CDR3 extends over 14 amino acids. Per germline, CDR1 SGHRS and CDR2 YFSETQ. In DNA, the CDR3 is TGCGCCAGCAGCTTGGCTTGGGACACCTATGAGCAGTTCTTC. It codes for CASSLAWDTYEQFF.

This clonotype appeared a few times. The chain is built from TRBV4-2 and TRBJ2-1, with 14 bases that match TRBD2. CDR1 is LGHNA and CDR2 is YNFKEQ in the germline V gene. Trimming at V came to 4 bases and at J to 2 bases, leaving 7 bases not matched to a gene. This CDR3 has 18 amino acids. The chain's CDR3 is CASSPGTSGGLAYNEQFF. The CDR3 DNA reads as TGTGCCAGCAGCCCCGGGACTAGCGGGGGCCTAGCCTACAATGAGCAGTTCTTC.

This clonotype was seen only a few times. The gene calls are TRBV4-1 and TRBJ1-4; no definite D call. The CDR3 runs to 14 residues. V was cut by 1 base and J by 5 bases, with 8 bases left in between. CDR1 and CDR2 (germline): MGHRA, YSYEKL. The CDR3 reads CASSQGRLNEKLFF. CDR3 DNA: TGCGCCAGCAGCCAAGGGCGGTTGAATGAAAAACTGTTTTTT.

V and J are TRBV7-9 and TRBJ1-6; TRBD1 might be the D (6 bases). This CDR3 spans 15 amino acids. Germline V gene lookup returns CDR1 SEHNR and CDR2 FQNEAQ (reference sequence). The germline V and J ends were trimmed by 5 bases and 8 bases, with 16 bases remaining between them. The CDR3 nucleotides read TGTGCCAGCAGCAGACAGACAGGAGGGGATTCACCCCTCCACTTT. It translates to CASSRQTGGDSPLHF.

This chain uses TRBV7-9 with TRBJ1-1, with D unresolved. The germline CDR1 and CDR2 sequences are SEHNR and FQNEAQ (reference sequence). Trimming removed 5 bases at V and 7 bases at J, with 14 bases between. The length of the CDR3 is 13 residues. CDR3 bases: TGTGCCAGCAGCACACTTATTAAGGATGAAGCTTTCTTT. It yields the protein CASSTLIKDEAFF.

This clonotype was observed a few times. This chain connects TRBV11-2 to TRBJ2-7; D assignment may be TRBD1 or TRBD2 (6 bases each). The CDR3 contains 12 residues. Trimming removed 5 bases at V and 6 bases at J, with 11 bases between. CDR1 and CDR2 (germline): SGHAT, FQNNGV. For the CDR3, the DNA is TGTGCCAGCAGCCCCGGGGGCGGCGAGCAGTACTTC. Amino acid sequence: CASSPGGGEQYF.